The T cell receptor (beta chain) described here comes from a study of cytomegalovirus exposure and HLA in healthy donors. Whole-study findings and limits: Reportedly, TCR beta sequences accurately predicted HLA-A and HLA-B alleles in most subjects.

Per germline, CDR1 MNHNY and CDR2 SVGAGI (reference sequence). Trimming took 2 bases from V and 0 from J; bases not matched to a gene: 4. The CDR3 runs to 15 residues. The PCR made use of 60 Vbeta and 13 Jbeta primers. TCRdb keeps only in-frame clones here, not all; method: immunoSEQ multiplex PCR. The sample's table shows about 50,000 clones. On this clone: What it binds is not known.

Input material: PBMCs. The origin of this receptor is an older woman in good health and CMV-seropositive. This chain joins TRBV6-6 and TRBJ2-7, with TRBD1 matching 7 bases. The DNA for the CDR3 is TGTGCCAGCAGTTACCCCCAGGGGGTCTCCTACGAGCAGTACTTC. This encodes CASSYPQGVSYEQYF.